The source of this T cell receptor (beta chain) is a study of OX40 agonist ivuxolimab in advanced cancers. Trimming took 3 bases from V and 8 from J; bases not matched to a gene: 8. This CDR3 contains 14 residues. CDR1 and CDR2 (germline): SGDLS, YYNGEE. Profiled with immunoSEQ multiplex PCR; TCRdb holds only in-frame clones, not every one. The sample gives under 35,000 clones, around 84% of which show up once; 20% to 25% is in the top ten. The chain employs TRBV9 and TRBJ2-1; TRBD2 matches 7 bases. The material sequenced was CD4+ or CD8+ T cells sorted from blood, taken in a trial of the OX40 agonist ivuxolimab. The sequence came from an adult with an advanced solid tumor such as melanoma, head and neck, liver or kidney cancer. The CDR3 reads CASSAGEGRDEQFF. The CDR3 DNA reads as TGTGCCAGCAGCGCGGGGGAGGGGCGGGATGAGCAGTTCTTC.